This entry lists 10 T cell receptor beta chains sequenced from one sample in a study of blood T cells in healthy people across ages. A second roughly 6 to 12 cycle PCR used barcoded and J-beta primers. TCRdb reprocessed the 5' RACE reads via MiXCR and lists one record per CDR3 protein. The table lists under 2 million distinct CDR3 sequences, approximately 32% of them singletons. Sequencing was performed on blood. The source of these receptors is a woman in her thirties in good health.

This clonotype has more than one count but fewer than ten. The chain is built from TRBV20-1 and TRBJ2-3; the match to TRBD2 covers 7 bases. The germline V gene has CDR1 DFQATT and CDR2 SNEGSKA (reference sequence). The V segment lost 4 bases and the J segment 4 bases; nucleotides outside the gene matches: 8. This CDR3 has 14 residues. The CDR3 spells CSATGSGRSDTQYF. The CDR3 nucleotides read TGCAGTGCTACTGGTAGCGGGCGTTCAGATACGCAGTATTTT.

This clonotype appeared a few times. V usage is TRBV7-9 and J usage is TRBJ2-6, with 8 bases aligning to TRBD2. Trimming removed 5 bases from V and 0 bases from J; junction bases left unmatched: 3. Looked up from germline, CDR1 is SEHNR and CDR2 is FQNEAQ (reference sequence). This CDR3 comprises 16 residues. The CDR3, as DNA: TGTGCCAGCAGCACCGGGGGGGCCTCTGGGGCCAACGTCCTGACTTTC. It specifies CASSTGGASGANVLTF.

The CDR3 DNA reads TGTGCCAGCAGCGTAGCTCCCTTGGGAGAGCAGTACTTC. It yields the protein CASSVAPLGEQYF. The gene calls are TRBV9 and TRBJ2-7, with D uncertain. The CDR3 length is 13 residues. Germline CDR1 SGDLS, CDR2 YYNGEE. V lost 0 bases and J lost 7, with 11 bases in between.

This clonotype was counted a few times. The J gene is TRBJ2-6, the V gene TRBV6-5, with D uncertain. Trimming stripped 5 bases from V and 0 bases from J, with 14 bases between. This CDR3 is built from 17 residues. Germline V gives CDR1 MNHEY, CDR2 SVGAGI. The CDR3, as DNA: TGTGCCAGCAGTAACCGACTGGCGTACTCTGGGGCCAACGTCCTGACTTTC. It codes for CASSNRLAYSGANVLTF.

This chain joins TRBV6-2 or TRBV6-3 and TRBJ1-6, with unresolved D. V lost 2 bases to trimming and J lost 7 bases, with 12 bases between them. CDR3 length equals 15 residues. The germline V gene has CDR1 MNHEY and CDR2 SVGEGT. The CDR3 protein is CASSYDGRFNSPLHF. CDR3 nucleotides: TGTGCCAGCAGTTACGACGGGCGTTTCAATTCACCCCTCCACTTT.

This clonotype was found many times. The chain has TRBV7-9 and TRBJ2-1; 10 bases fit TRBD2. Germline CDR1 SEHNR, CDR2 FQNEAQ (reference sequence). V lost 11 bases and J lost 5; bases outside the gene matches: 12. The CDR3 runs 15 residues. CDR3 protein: CADGPGTSVDNEQFF. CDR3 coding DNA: TGTGCCGACGGTCCCGGGACTAGCGTAGACAATGAGCAGTTCTTC.

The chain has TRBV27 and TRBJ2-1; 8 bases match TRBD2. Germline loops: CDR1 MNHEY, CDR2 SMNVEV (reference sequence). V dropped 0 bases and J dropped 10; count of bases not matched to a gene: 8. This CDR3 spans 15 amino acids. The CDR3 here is CASSLSGLAAEEQFF. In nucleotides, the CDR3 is TGTGCCAGCAGTTTATCTGGACTAGCAGCAGAAGAGCAGTTCTTC.

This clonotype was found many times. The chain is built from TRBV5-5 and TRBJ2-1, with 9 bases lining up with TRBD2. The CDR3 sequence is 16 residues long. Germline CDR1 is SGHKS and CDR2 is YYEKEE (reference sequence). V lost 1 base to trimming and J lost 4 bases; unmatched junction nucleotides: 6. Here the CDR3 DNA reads TGTGCCAGCAGCTTGTTTAGCGGGGGACCTTACAATGAGCAGTTCTTC. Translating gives CASSLFSGGPYNEQFF. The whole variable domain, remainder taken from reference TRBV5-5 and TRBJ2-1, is DAGVTQSPTHLIKTRGQQVTLRCSPISGHKSVSWYQQVLGQGPQFIFQYYEKEERGRGNFPDRFSARQFPNYSSELNVNALLLGDSALYLCASSLFSGGPYNEQFFGPGTRLTVL.

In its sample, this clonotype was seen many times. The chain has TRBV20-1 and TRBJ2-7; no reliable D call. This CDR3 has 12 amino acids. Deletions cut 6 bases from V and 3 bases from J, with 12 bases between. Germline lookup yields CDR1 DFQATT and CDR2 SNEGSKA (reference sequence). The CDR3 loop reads CSAEDSSYEQYF. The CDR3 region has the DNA TGCAGTGCCGAGGATTCTAGCTACGAGCAGTACTTC.

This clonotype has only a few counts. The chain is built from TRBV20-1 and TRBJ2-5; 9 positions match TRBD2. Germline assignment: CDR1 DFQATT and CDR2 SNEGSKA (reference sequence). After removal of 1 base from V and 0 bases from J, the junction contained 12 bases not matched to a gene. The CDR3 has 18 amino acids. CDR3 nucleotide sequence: TGCAGTGCTAGAGGACGAAGGCGGCTAGCGGGGCACCAAGAGACCCAGTACTTC. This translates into CSARGRRRLAGHQETQYF.